This TCR beta chain was obtained from a study of T cells in women clearing cervical HPV infection. This CDR3 region has 15 residues. Germline lookup yields CDR1 PRHDT and CDR2 FYEKMQ (reference sequence). The V end was cut by 2 bases, the J end by 4 bases, with 13 bases between. Profiling relied on immunoSEQ multiplex PCR, and the TCRdb table lists in-frame clones only, not all of them. This table lists about 39,000 clones. A word on this clone: The antigen is unknown. Sequencing ends 3 residues short of the CDR3 end; the germline J gene provides the rest.

Study-wide points: Controls had more TRBV6-7 (approximately 0.16%) than cases (about 0.11%). Unknown T-cell numbers per sample may underlie the richness differences.

This receptor was obtained from a woman aged 18-70 years with a cervical HPV16 infection that either progressed to CIN3+ or cleared (not recorded which). J is TRBJ2-3 and V is TRBV13; possible D gene TRBD1, 6 bases. What was sequenced was blood buffy coat. The CDR3 is CASSLRIAGADTQYF. The sequenced part of the CDR3 DNA is TGTGCCAGCAGCTTAAGAATCGCAGGGGCAGATACG.